The 4 T cell receptor beta chains below come from one sample, sequenced in a study of blood T cell repertoires in COVID-19. Clones were read by immunoSEQ multiplex PCR, and TCRdb kept only the in-frame ones, dropping some. The sample consists of around 210,000 clones, approximately 82% of them appearing once. The sample comprised peripheral blood. The receptors stem from a human donor in a cohort sampled during active COVID-19.

The rearrangement uses TRBV3-1 (or the pseudogene TRBV3-2) and TRBJ2-7; 7 nucleotides match TRBD2. The germline V gene has CDR1 LGHDT and CDR2 YNNKEL (reference sequence). The V and J ends lost 4 bases and 5 bases, in that order; junction bases with no gene match: 5. This CDR3 region has 13 residues. The CDR3 DNA reads as TGTGCCAGCAGCCCGTCGGGGGGTAACGAGCAGTACTTC. Encoded protein: CASSPSGGNEQYF.

V usage is TRBV28 and J usage is TRBJ2-3; no reliable D call. This CDR3 comprises 14 residues. Germline V gene data show CDR1 as MDHEN and CDR2 as SYDVKM. Trimming stripped 6 bases from V and 4 bases from J, with 14 bases between. The CDR3 coding sequence is TGTGCCAGCAGAAGGCCGAGTCGGGCAGATACGCAGTATTTT. This sequence encodes CASRRPSRADTQYF.

The CDR3 DNA sequence: TGTGCCAGCTACCAGACGAGGAACTATGGCTACACCTTC. Amino acids: CASYQTRNYGYTF. This chain uses TRBV28 with TRBJ1-2; no reliable D call. Germline V lookup: CDR1 MDHEN, CDR2 SYDVKM. The V and J ends lost 8 bases and 2 bases respectively, with 12 bases between them. This CDR3 comprises 13 residues.

This clone has only one observation. V usage is TRBV6-2 or TRBV6-3 and J usage is TRBJ2-5; weak D call: TRBD2 (6 bases). CDR1 and CDR2 (germline): MNHEY, SVGEGT. The CDR3 loop spans 13 amino acids. The ends were cut back, 7 bases at V and 9 bases at J, with 18 bases in the middle. CDR3 in amino acids: CASNPGLDIAQYF. CDR3 coding DNA: TGTGCCAGCAACCCGGGACTGGATATCGCCCAGTACTTC.